The clone carrying this TCR beta chain was counted many times. What it binds is not known. Preparation of the TCRbeta library involved a method that used unique molecular identifiers. One entry per CDR3 protein results from TCRdb running MiXCR on the PCR reads. There are approximately 500,000 distinct CDR3 sequences in the sample; approximately 10% occur only once, and around 2.2% lies in the top ten. The sample originates from a study of T-cell reconstitution after alpha-beta-depleted transplantation in children. Notes on the study in general: Newly made T cells mostly supplied T-cell counts and diversity one year after transplant. Surviving recipient T cells and thymic progenitors underlay high day-60 TCRbeta diversity in some patients. Reportedly, alpha-beta T cells present about two months post-transplant originated from several hundred expanded clones of graft origin.

This TCR was sampled from a child under 10 years old with inherited bone marrow failure, due to receive a stem cell transplant. Sample: PBMCs, taken before TCRalphabeta/CD19-depleted stem cell transplant.

CDR3 DNA sequence: TGCGCCAGCAGCCAACGCGGGGGCTCCTACGAGCAGTACTTC. It specifies CASSQRGGSYEQYF. The chain links TRBV4-3 to TRBJ2-7, with 7 bases fitting TRBD2. CDR1 and CDR2 from the germline V gene are LGHNA and YSLEER. V shed 2 bases, J shed 0 bases, and the junction held 1 base outside the gene matches. The length of the CDR3 is 14 residues.